This TCR beta chain derives from a study of T cell repertoires in cytomegalovirus infection. Across the study: Both recently identified HLA-C-restricted and well-studied HLA-B-restricted CMV epitopes were used in the study. Public TCR beta signatures were indicative of both CMV infection and a matching HLA type. Notes on the study in general: Identification of carriers of CMV plus the relevant HLA was achieved through cumulative public TCR beta family frequency. Dominating the ex vivo response were TCR beta clonotypes that were CMV-specific and HLA-C-restricted.

TCRdb fed the reads into MiXCR, producing one record per CDR3 protein. Of 900,000 to 950,000 distinct CDR3 sequences listed, 30% to 40% are singletons. This clonotype was recorded a few times. Its antigen is currently unknown. The sequence was collected from a human donor in good health (CMV status not recorded). Some clones in this sample may be carry-over from other donors' samples. The sample here was cultured CD8+ T cells from PBMCs, taken from culture after CMV antigen stimulation.

In DNA form, the CDR3 reads TGTGCCAGCAGCCCGAGGGTAGTAAGGTCTATATCCCCTGAAGCTTTCTTT. Its translation: CASSPRVVRSISPEAFF. This chain uses TRBV5-6 with TRBJ1-1; D call uncertain. The CDR3 is 17 amino acids. CDR1 SGHDT and CDR2 YYEEEE come from the germline V gene. Trimming stripped 4 bases from V and 6 bases from J, with 25 bases between.